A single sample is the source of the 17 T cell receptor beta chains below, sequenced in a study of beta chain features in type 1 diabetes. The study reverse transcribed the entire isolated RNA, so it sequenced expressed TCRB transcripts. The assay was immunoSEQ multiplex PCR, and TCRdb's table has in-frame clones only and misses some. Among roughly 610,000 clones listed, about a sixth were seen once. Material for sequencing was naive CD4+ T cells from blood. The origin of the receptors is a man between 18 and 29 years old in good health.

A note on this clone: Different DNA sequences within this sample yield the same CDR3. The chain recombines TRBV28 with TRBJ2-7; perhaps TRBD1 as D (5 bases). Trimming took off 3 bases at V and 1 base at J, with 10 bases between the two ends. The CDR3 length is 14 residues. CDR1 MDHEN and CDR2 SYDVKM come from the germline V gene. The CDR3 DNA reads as TGTGCCAGCAGTTTGCCCCCAGGGTCCTACGAGCAGTACTTC. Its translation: CASSLPPGSYEQYF. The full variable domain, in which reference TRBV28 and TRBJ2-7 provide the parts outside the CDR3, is DVKVTQSSRYLVKRTGEKVFLECVQDMDHENMFWYRQDPGLGLRLIYFSYDVKMKEKGDIPEGYSVSREKKERFSLILESASTNQTSMYLCASSLPPGSYEQYFGPGTRLTVT.

The chain's CDR3 is CASSYRQWTEAFF. DNA for the CDR3: TGTGCCAGCAGTTACCGCCAGTGGACTGAAGCTTTCTTT. The chain combines TRBV6-5 with TRBJ1-1; no firm D call. The CDR3 extends over 13 amino acids. With 2 bases removed from V and 5 bases from J, the gap between germline ends came to 9 bases. Per germline, CDR1 MNHEY and CDR2 SVGAGI.

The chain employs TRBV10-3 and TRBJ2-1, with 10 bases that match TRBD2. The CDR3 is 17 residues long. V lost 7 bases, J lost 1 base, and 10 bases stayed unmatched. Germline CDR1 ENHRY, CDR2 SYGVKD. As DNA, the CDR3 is TGTGCCATCAAAGGGGAGAGGACTAGCGGTTCCTACAATGAGCAGTTCTTC. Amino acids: CAIKGERTSGSYNEQFF.

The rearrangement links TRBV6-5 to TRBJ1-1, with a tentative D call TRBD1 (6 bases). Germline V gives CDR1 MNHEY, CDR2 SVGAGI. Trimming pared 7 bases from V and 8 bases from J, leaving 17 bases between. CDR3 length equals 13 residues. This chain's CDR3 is CASTDRGGREAFF. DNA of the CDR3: TGTGCCAGCACCGACCGGGGGGGCAGGGAAGCTTTCTTT.

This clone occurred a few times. The CDR3 DNA sequence: TGTGCCAGCAGCTTACTACAGCTAGGCTACAATGAGCAGTTCTTC. This codes for CASSLLQLGYNEQFF. The rearrangement joins TRBV7-2 to TRBJ2-1; no definite D call. Trimming pared 2 bases from V and 3 bases from J, leaving 11 bases between. Germline V gene lookup returns CDR1 SGHTA and CDR2 FQGNSA. The CDR3 covers 15 residues. The complete variable domain, with remaining parts taken from reference TRBV7-2 and TRBJ2-1, reads GAGVSQSPSNKVTEKGKDVELRCDPISGHTALYWYRQSLGQGLEFLIYFQGNSAPDKSGLPSDRFSAERTGGSVSTLTIQRTQQEDSAVYLCASSLLQLGYNEQFFGPGTRLTVL.

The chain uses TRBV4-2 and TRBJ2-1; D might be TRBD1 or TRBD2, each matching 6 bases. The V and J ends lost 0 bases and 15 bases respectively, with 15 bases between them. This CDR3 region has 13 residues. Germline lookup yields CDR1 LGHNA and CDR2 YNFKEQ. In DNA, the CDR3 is TGTGCCAGCAGCCAAGATCTGGGGGGCGGCGGGTTCTTC. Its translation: CASSQDLGGGGFF.

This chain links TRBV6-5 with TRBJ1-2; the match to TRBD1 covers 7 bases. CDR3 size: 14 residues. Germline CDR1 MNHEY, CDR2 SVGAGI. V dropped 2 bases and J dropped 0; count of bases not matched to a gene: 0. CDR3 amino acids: CASSYDRANYGYTF. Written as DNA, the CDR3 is TGTGCCAGCAGTTACGACAGGGCTAACTATGGCTACACCTTC.

CDR3 nucleotide sequence: TGTGCCAGCAGCCAATCGAGGTCTTTCTCCTCTGGAAACACCATATATTTT. Its translation: CASSQSRSFSSGNTIYF. This chain connects TRBV16 to TRBJ1-3; no definite D call. This CDR3 region has 17 residues. The germline gives CDR1 KGHSY, CDR2 FQNENV. Trimming stripped 0 bases from V and 0 bases from J, with 12 bases between.

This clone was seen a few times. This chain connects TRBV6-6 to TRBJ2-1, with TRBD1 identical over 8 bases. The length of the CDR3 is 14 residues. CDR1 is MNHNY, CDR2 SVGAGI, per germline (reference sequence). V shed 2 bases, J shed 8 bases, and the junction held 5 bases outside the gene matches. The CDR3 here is CASSYANRGYEQFF. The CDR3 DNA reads TGTGCCAGCAGTTACGCAAACAGGGGGTATGAGCAGTTCTTC.

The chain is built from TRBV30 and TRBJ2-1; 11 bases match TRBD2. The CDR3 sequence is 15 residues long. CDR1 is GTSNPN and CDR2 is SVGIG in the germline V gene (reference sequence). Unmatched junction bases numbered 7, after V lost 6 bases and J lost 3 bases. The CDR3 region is CACRPLAGGYNEQFF. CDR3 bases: TGTGCCTGTCGACCTCTAGCGGGGGGCTACAATGAGCAGTTCTTC.

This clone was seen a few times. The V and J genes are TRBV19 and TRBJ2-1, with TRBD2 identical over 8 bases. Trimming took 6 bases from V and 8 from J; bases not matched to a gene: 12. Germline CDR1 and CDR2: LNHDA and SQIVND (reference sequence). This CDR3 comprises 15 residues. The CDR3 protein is CASRDGSGRRDEQFF. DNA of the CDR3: TGTGCCAGTAGGGACGGCAGCGGGAGAAGGGATGAGCAGTTCTTC.

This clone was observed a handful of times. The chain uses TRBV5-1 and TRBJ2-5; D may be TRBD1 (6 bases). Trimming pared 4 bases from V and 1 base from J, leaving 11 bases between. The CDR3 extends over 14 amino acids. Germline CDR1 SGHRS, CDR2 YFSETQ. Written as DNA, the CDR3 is TGCGCCAGCAGCATCGGGACAATCCAAGAGACCCAGTACTTC. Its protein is CASSIGTIQETQYF.

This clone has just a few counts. CDR3 in DNA: TGTGCCATCAGTGCGACAGCTCTGAACACTGAAGCTTTCTTT. Its translation is CAISATALNTEAFF. The chain has TRBV10-3 and TRBJ1-1; D is possibly TRBD1 (5 bases). V was clipped by 4 bases and J by 0 bases, with 9 bases between them. CDR3 size: 14 residues. The germline V gene has CDR1 ENHRY and CDR2 SYGVKD.

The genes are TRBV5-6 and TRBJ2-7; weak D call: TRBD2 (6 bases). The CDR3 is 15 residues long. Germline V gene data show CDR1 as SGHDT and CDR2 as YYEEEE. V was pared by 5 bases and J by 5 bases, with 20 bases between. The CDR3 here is CASRSPRLETHEQYF. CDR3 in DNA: TGTGCCAGCAGATCGCCAAGACTAGAAACCCACGAGCAGTACTTC.

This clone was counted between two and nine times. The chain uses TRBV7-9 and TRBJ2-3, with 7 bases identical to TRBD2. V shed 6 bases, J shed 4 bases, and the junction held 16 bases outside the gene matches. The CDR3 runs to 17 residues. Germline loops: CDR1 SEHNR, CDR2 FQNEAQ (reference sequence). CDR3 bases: TGTGCCAGCAGTTTTGGGGGTCTAGCGGCACGAGCAGATACGCAGTATTTT. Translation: CASSFGGLAARADTQYF. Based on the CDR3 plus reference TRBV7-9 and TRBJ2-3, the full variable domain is DTGVSQNPRHKITKRGQNVTFRCDPISEHNRLYWYRQTLGQGPEFLTYFQNEAQLEKSRLLSDRFSAERPKGSFSTLEIQRTEQGDSAMYLCASSFGGLAARADTQYFGPGTRLTVL.

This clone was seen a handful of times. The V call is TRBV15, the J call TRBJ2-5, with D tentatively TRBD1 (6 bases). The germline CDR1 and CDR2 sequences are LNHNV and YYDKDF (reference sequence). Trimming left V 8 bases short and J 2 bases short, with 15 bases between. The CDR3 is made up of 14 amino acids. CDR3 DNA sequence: TGTGCCACCGGATGGACAGAGGGGCAAGAGACCCAGTACTTC. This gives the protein CATGWTEGQETQYF.

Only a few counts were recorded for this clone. CDR3 sequence (DNA): TGTGCCAGCAGTAGGACTGGCTACACCTTC. This encodes CASSRTGYTF. The chain couples TRBV28 to TRBJ1-2; D ambiguous. The germline V and J ends were trimmed by 5 bases and 7 bases, with 5 bases remaining between them. CDR1 is MDHEN, CDR2 SYDVKM, per germline. The CDR3 extends over 10 amino acids.